One and the same sample provided the 25 T cell receptor beta chains below, sequenced in a study of blood T cell repertoires in COVID-19. Clones were read by immunoSEQ multiplex PCR, and TCRdb kept only the in-frame ones, dropping some. The data contain roughly 220,000 clones, more than 80% of them singletons. The specimen sequenced was peripheral blood. Every receptor here comes from a woman aged 80 or over with COVID-19, enrolled during active disease.

The chain employs TRBV2 and TRBJ1-4; no clear D gene. With 6 bases removed from V and 8 bases from J, the gap between germline ends came to 16 bases. CDR3 length equals 14 residues. Germline CDR1 and CDR2: SNHLY and FYNNEI. CDR3: CASSGPYGREKLFF. The DNA of the CDR3 is TGTGCCAGCAGCGGACCGTACGGGAGAGAAAAACTGTTTTTT.

The chain is built from TRBV7-2 and TRBJ2-2, with D unresolved. The germline CDR1 and CDR2 sequences are SGHTA and FQGNSA. Trimming cost V 3 bases and J 1 base, with 9 bases left between them. This CDR3 contains 15 residues. DNA for the CDR3: TGTGCCAGCAGCTTCGCCAAACTGAACACCGGGGAGCTGTTTTTT. This codes for CASSFAKLNTGELFF.

The J gene is TRBJ2-3, the V gene TRBV7-2, with 7 bases identical to TRBD2. V trimming: 5 bases; J trimming: 3 bases; junction bases outside the gene matches: 5. CDR3 length equals 14 residues. Germline-derived CDR1 and CDR2 are SGHTA and FQGNSA. CDR3 nucleotides: TGTGCCAGCAGCCTCCTAGCGGTTACAGATACGCAGTATTTT. As protein: CASSLLAVTDTQYF.

The chain is built from TRBV6-5 and TRBJ2-1; 7 bases align to TRBD2. Germline CDR1 reads MNHEY; CDR2 reads SVGAGI. V was clipped by 2 bases and J by 5 bases; unmatched bases: 6. The CDR3 consists of 15 residues. Here the CDR3 DNA reads TGTGCCAGCAGTTACGAGACTAGCCGAGACAATGAGCAGTTCTTC. Translating it yields CASSYETSRDNEQFF.

The V call is TRBV7-2, the J call TRBJ2-7; 10 positions agree with TRBD1. J lost 4 bases, V lost 5 bases, and 2 bases had no gene match. CDR3 size: 13 residues. Per germline, CDR1 SGHTA and CDR2 FQGNSA. CDR3 sequence: CASSEDRGYEQYF. The CDR3 DNA reads TGTGCCAGCAGCGAGGACAGGGGGTACGAGCAGTACTTC.

This chain links TRBV6-5 with TRBJ1-5; no reliable D call. The CDR3 has 13 amino acids. Trimming took 5 bases from V and 4 from J, leaving 9 bases between them. The V gene's germline CDR1 is MNHEY and CDR2 SVGAGI. The CDR3 region is CASSTRDNQPQHF. DNA of the CDR3: TGTGCCAGCAGTACGAGGGATAATCAGCCCCAGCATTTT.

The chain is built from TRBV5-4 and TRBJ1-1, with D possibly matching TRBD1 (6 bases). In germline, CDR1 is SGHNT, CDR2 YYREEE (reference sequence). V was trimmed by 2 bases and J by 4 bases, leaving 15 bases between them. CDR3 length: 15 residues. The CDR3 nucleotides are TGTGCCAGCAGCTTACAGGGCCTTGGATCCACTGAAGCTTTCTTT. This translates into CASSLQGLGSTEAFF.

The genes are TRBV5-1 and TRBJ2-1, with TRBD2 matching over 12 bases. The ends lost 0 bases at V and 6 bases at J; junction bases unmatched: 4. This CDR3 has 16 residues. The germline gives CDR1 SGHRS, CDR2 YFSETQ. This CDR3 reads CASSLVLAGGSNEQFF. The DNA for the CDR3 is TGCGCCAGCAGCTTGGTACTAGCGGGAGGATCCAATGAGCAGTTCTTC.

The gene calls are TRBV7-9 and TRBJ2-2; D call uncertain. Trimming stripped 1 base from V and 1 base from J, with 10 bases between. The CDR3 length is 16 residues. Germline V gene lookup returns CDR1 SEHNR and CDR2 FQNEAQ (reference sequence). The CDR3 coding sequence is TGTGCCAGCAGCTTAGAGACGCCGGGGAACACCGGGGAGCTGTTTTTT. This translates into CASSLETPGNTGELFF. The complete variable domain, with remaining parts taken from reference TRBV7-9 and TRBJ2-2, reads DTGVSQNPRHKITKRGQNVTFRCDPISEHNRLYWYRQTLGQGPEFLTYFQNEAQLEKSRLLSDRFSAERPKGSFSTLEIQRTEQGDSAMYLCASSLETPGNTGELFFGEGSRLTVL.

The table lists this clone with a few counts. The V and J genes are TRBV7-8 and TRBJ1-6; 10 nucleotides match TRBD1. Trimming took 4 bases from V and 7 from J; bases not matched to a gene: 4. This CDR3 spans 15 amino acids. CDR1 SGHVS and CDR2 FQNEAQ come from the germline V gene. The CDR3: CASSSGTGVNSPLHF. The CDR3 nucleotides read TGTGCCAGCAGCTCTGGGACAGGGGTGAATTCACCCCTCCACTTT.

The chain has TRBV18 and TRBJ2-3, with 8 bases fitting TRBD2. CDR1 and CDR2 from the germline V gene are KGHSH and LQKENI. After removal of 1 base from V and 1 base from J, the junction contained 1 base not matched to a gene. The CDR3 covers 15 residues. The CDR3 loop is CASSPRGRRTDTQYF. CDR3 coding DNA: TGTGCCAGCTCACCACGCGGGAGGCGCACAGATACGCAGTATTTT.

J is TRBJ2-5 and V is TRBV6-5; the match to TRBD2 covers 7 bases. After removal of 8 bases from V and 4 bases from J, the junction contained 1 base not matched to a gene. From germline, CDR1 is MNHEY and CDR2 SVGAGI. This CDR3 comprises 11 residues. The CDR3 bases are TGTGCCAGCGGGGGGGGAGAGACCCAGTACTTC. Translated: CASGGGETQYF.

In its sample, this clone was seen a few times. The chain links TRBV19 to TRBJ2-3; 8 bases line up with TRBD2. Germline lookup yields CDR1 LNHDA and CDR2 SQIVND (reference sequence). The CDR3 runs to 14 residues. Trimming took 8 bases from V and 4 from J; bases not matched to a gene: 8. CDR3 sequence reads: CASSFQRGSDTQYF. The CDR3 coding sequence is TGTGCCAGTTCATTCCAGCGGGGGTCAGATACGCAGTATTTT.

This rearrangement joins TRBV19 to TRBJ1-2; TRBD1 is a possible D gene (5 bases). V lost 9 bases and J lost 4, with 18 bases in between. This CDR3 spans 14 amino acids. CDR1 LNHDA and CDR2 SQIVND come from the germline V gene (reference sequence). The CDR3 loop reads CASRKIDSLYGYTF. For the CDR3, the DNA is TGTGCCAGCCGTAAAATCGACAGCCTCTATGGCTACACCTTC.

This clone was detected only a few times. The rearrangement links TRBV27 to TRBJ1-6; D is uncertain. The CDR3 is made up of 17 amino acids. Germline V CDR1 and CDR2: MNHEY, SMNVEV (reference sequence). V dropped 6 bases and J dropped 0 bases, with 15 bases sitting between them. This chain's CDR3 is CASRSGGSSSYNSPLHF. CDR3 DNA sequence: TGTGCCAGCAGAAGCGGAGGCTCCAGCTCCTATAATTCACCCCTCCACTTT.

The chain links TRBV5-1 to TRBJ2-7; 9 positions match TRBD1. This CDR3 has 15 amino acids. J lost 0 bases, V lost 4 bases, and 5 bases had no gene match. The germline V gene has CDR1 SGHRS and CDR2 YFSETQ. CDR3 DNA: TGCGCCAGCAGCGGGACAGGGAAAAGCTCCTACGAGCAGTACTTC. This translates into CASSGTGKSSYEQYF.

This clone was counted a few times. The J gene is TRBJ2-7, the V gene TRBV5-8, with 10 bases fitting TRBD1. The germline CDR1 and CDR2 sequences are SGHTS and YDEGEE. This CDR3 spans 15 amino acids. The V gene end was trimmed by 5 bases and the J gene end by 1 base; junction bases not matched to a gene: 6. The CDR3 sequence: CASRRDRGTSYEQYF. Written as DNA, the CDR3 is TGTGCCAGCAGACGGGACAGGGGTACTTCCTACGAGCAGTACTTC. Filled out from reference TRBV5-8 and TRBJ2-7, the complete variable domain reads EAGVTQSPTHLIKTRGQQATLRCSPISGHTSVYWYQQALGLGLQFLLWYDEGEERNRGNFPPRFSGRQFPNYSSELNVNALELEDSALYLCASRRDRGTSYEQYFGPGTRLTVT.

Only a few counts were recorded for this clone. It is unclear where the CDR3 begins or ends on the DNA, so no DNA is shown, and the CDR3 is as TCRdb lists it. The chain employs TRBV7-3 and TRBJ1-1. CDR1 and CDR2 from the germline V gene are SGHTA and FQGTGA. The CDR3 is 15 residues long, counting both termini. CDR3: CASSFWRGFSTEAFF.

Details on this clone: Other DNA sequences in this specimen translate into the identical CDR3. Here the CDR3 reads CASSPRQTYEQYF. In DNA form, the CDR3 reads TGTGCCAGCAGCCCTAGACAGACCTACGAGCAGTACTTC. This chain uses TRBV2 with TRBJ2-7; the D gene is possibly TRBD1 (5 bases). The V gene lost 6 bases and the J gene lost 2 bases, with 11 bases spanning the gap. CDR1 and CDR2 from the germline V gene are SNHLY and FYNNEI. This CDR3 comprises 13 residues. Supplemented by reference TRBV2 and TRBJ2-7, the full variable domain reads EPEVTQTPSHQVTQMGQEVILRCVPISNHLYFYWYRQILGQKVEFLVSFYNNEISEKSEIFDDQFSVERPDGSNFTLKIRSTKLEDSAMYFCASSPRQTYEQYFGPGTRLTVT.

The chain combines TRBV18 with TRBJ1-1; tentative D call: TRBD1 (5 bases). This CDR3 has 14 amino acids. The germline V gene has CDR1 KGHSH and CDR2 LQKENI. V was clipped by 2 bases and J by 4 bases, with 11 bases between them. CDR3 loop: CASSPTGEGTEAFF. The CDR3 DNA follows: TGTGCCAGCTCACCAACGGGGGAGGGCACTGAAGCTTTCTTT.

This chain joins TRBV6-6 and TRBJ1-6; a weak D match, TRBD1 (6 bases). The CDR3 length is 16 residues. Germline CDR1 and CDR2: MNHNY and SVGAGI (reference sequence). Trimming stripped 2 bases from V and 7 bases from J, with 15 bases between. CDR3 DNA sequence: TGTGCCAGCAGTTACGGGGGCCAGCAAAACAATTCACCCCTCCACTTT. Its protein product is CASSYGGQQNNSPLHF.

The CDR3 loop is CASSLLAGFAGELFF. In DNA, the CDR3 is TGCGCCAGCAGCTTACTCGCGGGCTTCGCCGGGGAGCTGTTTTTT. This chain links TRBV5-1 with TRBJ2-2, with D perhaps matching TRBD2 (5 bases). The CDR3 extends over 15 amino acids. The germline gives CDR1 SGHRS, CDR2 YFSETQ. Trimming cost V 2 bases and J 6 bases, with 14 bases left between them.

The chain employs TRBV6-5 and TRBJ1-2, with 8 bases lining up with TRBD1. The CDR3 covers 15 residues. J was trimmed by 4 bases and V by 6 bases; bases with no gene match: 10. The V gene's germline CDR1 is MNHEY and CDR2 SVGAGI. The CDR3 loop reads CASRPDRGDSYGYTF. As DNA, the CDR3 is TGTGCCAGCAGACCCGACAGGGGAGACAGCTATGGCTACACCTTC.

This rearrangement joins TRBV19 to TRBJ1-4; the match to TRBD1 covers 9 bases. Germline lookup yields CDR1 LNHDA and CDR2 SQIVND (reference sequence). Trimming cost V 4 bases and J 3 bases; bases outside gene matches: 6. The length of the CDR3 is 16 residues. The DNA of the CDR3 is TGTGCCAGTAGTAGCTACAGGGGGCAGGCTAATGAAAAACTGTTTTTT. Amino acid sequence: CASSSYRGQANEKLFF.

CDR3 residues: CASSYGATGYYEQYF. The DNA of the CDR3 is TGTGCCAGCAGTTACGGGGCGACAGGGTACTACGAGCAGTACTTC. This rearrangement joins TRBV6-5 to TRBJ2-7, with 7 bases lining up with TRBD1. V gave up 2 bases and J gave up 3 bases; unmatched junction bases: 7. CDR3 length: 15 residues. Germline V lookup: CDR1 MNHEY, CDR2 SVGAGI.